The 3 T cell receptor beta chains below come from one sample, sequenced in a study of CD8 T cells in ankylosing spondylitis. Study observations and caveats: Ankylosing spondylitis blood appeared to be characterized by a TCR beta motif of about 8 highly homologous variants.

What these receptors recognize is not known. TCRdb processed the 5' RACE reads anew with MiXCR; each CDR3 protein has one entry. The sample records 800,000 to 900,000 distinct CDR3 sequences, 12% being singletons. Sequences were obtained from blood, either unsorted or a sorted T cell fraction (not recorded which). These receptors were obtained from a male donor with ankylosing spondylitis.

The chain combines TRBV28 with TRBJ1-1; unclear D gene. Trimming took off 9 bases at V and 3 bases at J, with 5 bases between the two ends. The germline gives CDR1 MDHEN, CDR2 SYDVKM. The CDR3 length is 10 residues. The CDR3 coding sequence is TGTGCCAGTCGTGACACTGAAGCTTTCTTT. Translated: CASRDTEAFF.

This clonotype was detected many times. The rearrangement joins TRBV29-1 to TRBJ2-2; D perhaps matches TRBD1 (7 bases). CDR1 is SQVTM, CDR2 ANQGSEA, per germline. This CDR3 comprises 12 residues. CDR3 coding DNA: TGCAGTTCCAGGGGGGACACCGGGGAGCTGTTTTTT. Protein product: CSSRGDTGELFF.

This clonotype was found many times. The rearrangement links TRBV10-3 to TRBJ2-7, with 7 bases lining up with TRBD2. The CDR3 covers 16 residues. V was clipped by 2 bases and J by 5 bases; unmatched bases: 12. The V gene's germline CDR1 is ENHRY and CDR2 SYGVKD. CDR3 nucleotides: TGTGCCATCAGTGAGACTCCACTGGGGAGGGATGACGAGCAGTACTTC. It translates to CAISETPLGRDDEQYF.